This T cell receptor beta chain comes out of a study of shared clonotypes between healthy human individuals. The wider study: A donor's plate count was three for CD4 naive and three for CD4 memory; CD8 naive had two and CD8 memory one.

200 to 250 ng DNA, about 33,000 T cell genomes, went into each sorted-subset replicate PCR. Clones were read by immunoSEQ multiplex PCR, and TCRdb kept only the in-frame ones, dropping some. The data contain a few million clones, around nine tenths of them singletons. There are 12 residues in the CDR3. Germline trimming cut 5 bases from V and 12 bases from J; bases unmatched to any gene: 8. Germline CDR1 SEHNR, CDR2 FQNEAQ (reference sequence). This chain connects TRBV7-9 to TRBJ2-7; TRBD1 agrees at 9 bases. The receptor comes from a man younger than 35 in good health. Material for sequencing was naive CD4+ T cells sorted from blood. The subset: CD45RA+ positively selected. Here the CDR3 reads CASSPGQGRPYF. The CDR3 nucleotides are TGTGCCAGCAGCCCCGGACAGGGGAGACCGTACTTC.